The entry below gives a single TCR beta chain sequence along with its context. The CDR3 totals 12 residues. CDR1 and CDR2 (germline): MGHDK, SYGVNS. V gave up 2 bases and J gave up 9 bases, with 8 bases separating them. This sample was taken from a study of blood T cell repertoires in COVID-19. Study-wide background: Sample material is recorded as cDNA or gDNA derived from T cells, B-cell-depleted T cells, or PBMCs.

Authors' data handling: The assay estimated nucleated cells by amplifying reference gene primers. Measured with immunoSEQ multiplex PCR; TCRdb has only the in-frame clones, and not every one. V, J and clone size derive from that table, while D and trimming were established from the DNA sequence. The sample yields just over 150,000 clones, 75% to 85% seen once. The sequencing input was peripheral blood. The chain recombines TRBV25-1 with TRBJ2-1; tentatively, D is TRBD1 (6 bases). This TCR was recovered from a man aged 60-69 years with acute or convalescent COVID-19. The CDR3 reads CASSEQGIEQFF. The CDR3 DNA reads TGTGCCAGCAGTGAACAGGGGATTGAGCAGTTCTTC.